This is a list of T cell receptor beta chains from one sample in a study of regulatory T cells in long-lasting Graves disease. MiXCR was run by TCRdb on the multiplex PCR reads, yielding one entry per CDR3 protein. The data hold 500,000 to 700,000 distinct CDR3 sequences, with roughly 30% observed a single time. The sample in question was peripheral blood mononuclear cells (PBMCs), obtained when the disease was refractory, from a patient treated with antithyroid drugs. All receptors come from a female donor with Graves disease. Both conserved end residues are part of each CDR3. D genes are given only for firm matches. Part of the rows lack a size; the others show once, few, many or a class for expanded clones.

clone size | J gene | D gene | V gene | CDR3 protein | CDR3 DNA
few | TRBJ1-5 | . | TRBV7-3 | CASSLDRFSNQPQHF | TGTGCCAGCAGCTTAGACAGATTTAGCAATCAGCCCCAGCATTTT
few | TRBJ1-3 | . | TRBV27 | CASSLKGAIGNTIYF | TGTGCCAGCAGTTTAAAGGGTGCAATCGGAAACACCATATATTTT
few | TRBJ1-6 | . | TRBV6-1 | CASNPKGNSPLHF | TGTGCCAGCAACCCGAAAGGGAATTCACCCCTCCACTTT
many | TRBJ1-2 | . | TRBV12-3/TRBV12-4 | CASTEQGHYGYTF | TGTGCCAGCACCGAACAGGGCCACTATGGCTACACCTTC
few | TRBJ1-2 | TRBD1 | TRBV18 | CASSPPDRERGGYTF | TGTGCCAGCTCACCGCCAGACAGGGAAAGGGGCGGCTACACCTTC
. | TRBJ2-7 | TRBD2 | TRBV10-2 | CATSWTSASYEQYF | TGCGCCACCTCTTGGACTAGCGCATCCTACGAGCAGTACTTC
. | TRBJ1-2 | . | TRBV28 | CASSFGLTTSGYTF | TGTGCCAGCAGTTTCGGACTCACCACCTCTGGCTACACCTTC
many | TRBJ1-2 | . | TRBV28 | CASSLRYYGYTF | TGTGCCAGCAGTTTGCGATACTATGGCTACACCTTC
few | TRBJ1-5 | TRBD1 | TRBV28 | CASRSTGLGNQPQHF | TGTGCCAGCAGGTCGACAGGGTTGGGGAATCAGCCCCAGCATTTT
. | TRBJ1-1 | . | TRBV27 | CAAGNLATEAFF | TGTGCCGCGGGGAACTTGGCCACTGAAGCTTTCTTT
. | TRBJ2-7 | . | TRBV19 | CASKDTAGQYF | TGTGCCAGTAAGGACACCGCTGGGCAGTACTTC
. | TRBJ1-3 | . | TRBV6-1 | CATRQSASGNTIYF | TGTGCCACCAGACAGTCCGCCTCTGGAAACACCATATATTTT
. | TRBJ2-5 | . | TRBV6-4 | CASSDSGPMYQETQYF | TGTGCCAGCAGTGACAGCGGCCCTATGTACCAAGAGACCCAGTACTTC
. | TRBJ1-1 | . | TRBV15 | CATSRDRPGIGRGTEAFF | TGTGCCACCAGCAGAGATAGACCGGGAATTGGTCGGGGCACTGAAGCTTTCTTT
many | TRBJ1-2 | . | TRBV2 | CASSEHVNYGYTF | TGTGCCAGCAGTGAACACGTAAACTATGGCTACACCTTC
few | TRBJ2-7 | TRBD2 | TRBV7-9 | CASSLGSAGGAPYEQYF | TGTGCCAGCAGCTTAGGATCAGCGGGAGGGGCCCCCTACGAGCAGTACTTC
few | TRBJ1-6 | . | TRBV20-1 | CSARGPGSSYNSPLHF | TGCAGTGCTAGAGGCCCCGGGAGCTCCTATAATTCACCCCTCCACTTT
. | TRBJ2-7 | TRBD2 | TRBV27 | CASSLVAGSNEQYF | TGTGCCAGCAGTCTAGTAGCGGGATCCAACGAGCAGTACTTC
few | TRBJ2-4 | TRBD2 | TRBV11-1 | CASSPTSGDKNIQYF | TGTGCCAGCAGCCCAACTAGCGGGGACAAAAACATTCAGTACTTC
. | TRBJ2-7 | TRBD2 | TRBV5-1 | CASSLAQAGELYF | TGCGCCAGCAGCTTGGCACAGGCGGGGGAACTGTACTTC
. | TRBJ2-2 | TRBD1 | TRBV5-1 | CASTPGTGIAGELFF | TGCGCCAGCACCCCAGGGACAGGGATCGCCGGGGAGCTGTTTTTT
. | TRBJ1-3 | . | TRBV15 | CATSRGDQVGTIYF | TGTGCCACCAGCAGGGGGGACCAAGTCGGCACCATATATTTT
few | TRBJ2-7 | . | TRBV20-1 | CSGGGGQYEQYF | TGTTCGGGGGGAGGGGGTCAATACGAGCAGTACTTC
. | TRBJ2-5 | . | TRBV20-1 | CSTKTSSQETQYF | TGCAGTACAAAAACTAGCTCCCAAGAGACCCAGTACTTC
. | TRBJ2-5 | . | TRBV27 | CASSRGPRGRRETRYF | TGTGCCAGCAGCCGGGGCCCCCGGGGGAGGAGGGAGACCCGGTACTTC
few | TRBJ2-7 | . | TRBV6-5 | CASSYSRHGRGHSYEQYF | TGTGCCAGCAGTTACTCACGACACGGGAGAGGGCACTCCTACGAGCAGTACTTC
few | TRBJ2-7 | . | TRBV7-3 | CASSPYLVDEQYF | TGTGCCAGCAGCCCTTACCTGGTGGACGAGCAGTACTTC
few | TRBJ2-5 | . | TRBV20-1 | CSARPIGETQYF | TGCAGTGCTAGGCCGATTGGGGAGACCCAGTACTTC
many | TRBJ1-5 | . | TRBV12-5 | CASGRGGAANQPQHF | TGTGCTAGTGGCCGTGGTGGGGCGGCCAATCAGCCCCAGCATTTT
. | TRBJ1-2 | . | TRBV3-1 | CASSQDRASRYGYTF | TGTGCCAGCAGCCAAGATCGGGCCAGCCGCTATGGCTACACCTTC
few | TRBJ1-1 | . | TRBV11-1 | CASSLFTARMNTEAFF | TGTGCCAGCAGCTTGTTTACAGCTCGCATGAACACTGAAGCTTTCTTT